Listed below are T cell receptor beta chains from one sample, sequenced in a study of blood T cell repertoires in COVID-19. This table comes from immunoSEQ multiplex PCR, and its TCRdb copy is limited to in-frame clones, with some not included. The sample yields approximately 130,000 clones, approximately 85% seen once. The sequenced sample was peripheral blood. Receptors originate from a human donor in a cohort sampled during active COVID-19. CDR3s include the opening cysteine and the closing phenylalanine or tryptophan. A D gene is named only where the DNA matches it firmly. Some rows have no size entry. The others give once, few or many, or a class for an expanded clone.

>.|TRBJ1-1|TRBV9|.
TGTGCCAGCAGCGTAGGAACAGGAGCATCTGAAGCTTTCTTT
CASSVGTGASEAFF
>.|TRBJ1-6|TRBV6-6|TRBD1
TGTGCCAGCAGTGCCAAGGGACAGGCATATTCACCCCTCCACTTT
CASSAKGQAYSPLHF
>.|TRBJ2-3|TRBV12-5|.
TGTGCTAGTGGTTTGGGAGACAGCCAGGCAGATACGCAGTATTTT
CASGLGDSQADTQYF
>.|TRBJ2-3|TRBV13|TRBD1
TGTGCCAGCAGCTTAGATACAGGGGGCACAGATACGCAGTATTTT
CASSLDTGGTDTQYF
>.|TRBJ2-2|TRBV5-6|.
TGTGCCAGCAGCTTGCAGGACACCGGGGAGCTGTTTTTT
CASSLQDTGELFF
>many|TRBJ1-1|TRBV19|.
TGTGCCAGCCAAGCTCGGGTTCGGAGGAACACTGAAGCTTTCTTT
CASQARVRRNTEAFF
>.|TRBJ1-1|TRBV23-1|TRBD1
TGCGCCAGCAGTAGCCCGGACAGGGGGGACACTGAAGCTTTCTTT
CASSSPDRGDTEAFF
>few|TRBJ2-3|TRBV21-1|.
TGTGCCAGCAGCAAAGCGGGGGCGGGCCCAAACACAGATACGCAGTATTTT
CASSKAGAGPNTDTQYF
>few|TRBJ1-1|TRBV5-4|TRBD1
TGTGCCAGCAGCTTGGGGGGACAGGGGCAGAACACTGAAGCTTTCTTT
CASSLGGQGQNTEAFF
>once|TRBJ2-2|TRBV18|.
TGTGCCAGCCAACAGAACTCGGGGACCGGGGAGCTGTTTTTT
CASQQNSGTGELFF
>.|TRBJ1-2|TRBV5-1|.
TGCGCCAGCAGCAAGGGGTCCGACTCATCCTATGGCTACACCTTC
CASSKGSDSSYGYTF
>.|TRBJ1-2|TRBV12-3/TRBV12-4|.
TGTGCCAGCAGCCGGGGGAACTATGGCTACACCTTC
CASSRGNYGYTF
>.|TRBJ2-6|TRBV5-1|TRBD2
TGCGCCAGCAGCCCGGGACTAGCGGCTTCTGGGGCCAACGTCCTGACTTTC
CASSPGLAASGANVLTF
>.|TRBJ2-7|TRBV30|TRBD1
TGTGCCTGGAGTCCCACGGACAGGGTCCACGAGCAGTACTTC
CAWSPTDRVHEQYF
>.|TRBJ2-7|TRBV4-1|.
TGCGCCAGCAGCCAAGCAAGCGGCGCGACCTACGAGCAGTACTTC
CASSQASGATYEQYF
>.|TRBJ2-2|TRBV6-4|TRBD1
TGTGCCAGCAGTGACGGACAGGGGTACGGGGAGCTGTTTTTT
CASSDGQGYGELFF